This is a list of T cell receptor beta chains from one sample in a study of blood T cells in healthy people across ages. One entry per CDR3 protein results from TCRdb running MiXCR on the 5' RACE reads. The table records about 1,600,000 distinct CDR3 sequences, 42% of them present only once. Sequenced material: blood. The origin of the receptors is a woman between 18 and 29 years old in good health. Both conserved end residues are part of each CDR3. A D gene is named only where the DNA matches it firmly. Not all rows give a size; the values are once, few, many and, for expanded clones, a class.

D gene | J gene | clone size | V gene | CDR3 protein | CDR3 DNA
. | TRBJ2-3 | . | TRBV11-2 | CASSLEAGWSSNTQYF | TGTGCCAGCAGCTTAGAAGCAGGGTGGAGTTCCAATACGCAGTATTTT
TRBD1 | TRBJ2-4 | few | TRBV12-3/TRBV12-4 | CASSPGQVLNIQYF | TGTGCCAGCAGCCCGGGACAGGTCTTAAACATTCAGTACTTC
. | TRBJ2-2 | . | TRBV30 | CAWSWVTVGELFF | TGTGCCTGGAGCTGGGTTACAGTCGGGGAGCTGTTTTTT
TRBD2 | TRBJ2-7 | few | TRBV10-3 | CAISPTSGSEEQYF | TGTGCCATCAGCCCGACTAGCGGGAGTGAAGAGCAGTACTTC
. | TRBJ1-2 | once | TRBV6-4 | CASSDSAAGLEGYTF | TGTGCCAGCAGTGACTCGGCCGCGGGGCTAGAAGGCTACACCTTC
TRBD2 | TRBJ2-1 | . | TRBV7-3 | CASSLRGASGGLYNEQFF | TGTGCCAGCAGCTTAAGGGGGGCTAGCGGGGGACTTTACAATGAGCAGTTCTTC
TRBD1 | TRBJ1-2 | . | TRBV11-2 | CASSLEGGRGRGGYTF | TGTGCCAGCAGCTTAGAAGGGGGCAGGGGGCGCGGTGGCTACACCTTC
. | TRBJ2-4 | . | TRBV6-1 | CASSGPTEPLAKNIQYF | TGTGCCAGCAGTGGACCGACAGAACCACTAGCCAAAAACATTCAGTACTTC
. | TRBJ2-7 | many | TRBV11-2 | CASSLSYGQQQYF | TGTGCCAGCAGCTTAAGTTACGGCCAGCAACAGTACTTC
. | TRBJ2-5 | . | TRBV20-1 | CSASQGALETQYF | TGCAGTGCTAGTCAAGGGGCTTTGGAGACCCAGTACTTC
. | TRBJ2-7 | few | TRBV5-1 | CASSFARDSTYEQYF | TGCGCCAGCAGCTTCGCTCGGGACTCCACCTACGAGCAGTACTTC
TRBD2 | TRBJ2-1 | . | TRBV20-1 | CSHRLAGGSDEQFF | TGCAGTCATAGGCTAGCGGGAGGTAGCGATGAGCAGTTCTTC
TRBD1 | TRBJ1-2 | . | TRBV11-1 | CASSLGDSARWGYTF | TGTGCCAGCAGCTTAGGGGACAGCGCTCGTTGGGGCTACACCTTC
TRBD2 | TRBJ2-3 | few | TRBV5-1 | CASSQTSGWTDTQYF | TGCGCCAGCAGCCAGACTAGCGGTTGGACAGATACGCAGTATTTT
TRBD2 | TRBJ2-1 | . | TRBV6-1 | CASSEHSGGAHNEQFF | TGTGCCAGCAGTGAGCATAGCGGGGGGGCCCACAATGAGCAGTTCTTC
. | TRBJ2-4 | . | TRBV4-1 | CASSQEPPGEPKREQYF | TGCGCCAGCAGCCAAGAACCCCCGGGCGAACCTAAGAGGGAGCAGTACTTC
TRBD1 | TRBJ1-5 | . | TRBV3-1 | CASSPKWTGVGSNQPQHF | TGTGCCAGCAGCCCCAAATGGACAGGGGTAGGGAGCAATCAGCCCCAGCATTTT
. | TRBJ2-5 | many | TRBV20-1 | CSAGALQETQYF | TGCAGTGCTGGGGCACTGCAAGAGACCCAGTACTTC
. | TRBJ1-2 | . | TRBV2 | CASSDGLNYGYTF | TGTGCCAGCAGCGACGGGCTCAACTATGGCTACACCTTC
. | TRBJ1-4 | . | TRBV12-1 | CASSFGVTASNEKLFF | TGTGCCAGCAGCTTTGGCGTGACGGCGTCTAATGAAAAACTGTTTTTT
TRBD2 | TRBJ2-1 | . | TRBV12-3/TRBV12-4 | CASRGLAGEHSYNEQFF | TGTGCCAGCAGGGGACTAGCGGGGGAGCACTCCTACAATGAGCAGTTCTTC
. | TRBJ2-7 | . | TRBV20-1 | CSAQNNYEQYF | TGCAGTGCCCAGAACAATTACGAGCAGTACTTC
TRBD1 | TRBJ1-4 | . | TRBV6-5 | CATRTGAHEKLFF | TGTGCCACCCGGACAGGGGCTCACGAAAAACTGTTTTTT
TRBD1 | TRBJ1-2 | . | TRBV7-9 | CASSLWDREDYGYTF | TGTGCCAGCAGCTTATGGGACAGGGAGGACTATGGCTACACCTTC
. | TRBJ1-1 | . | TRBV7-8 | CASRSGTPRGGTEAFF | TGTGCCAGCAGATCCGGGACCCCGAGGGGGGGCACTGAAGCTTTCTTT
. | TRBJ1-2 | . | TRBV7-9 | CASSLAEDNYGYTF | TGTGCCAGCAGCTTAGCGGAGGACAACTATGGCTACACCTTC
TRBD2 | TRBJ2-5 | . | TRBV20-1 | CSARWLAEPEETQYF | TGCAGTGCTAGATGGCTAGCGGAGCCTGAAGAGACCCAGTACTTC
. | TRBJ1-4 | . | TRBV30 | CAWRHRNNEKLFF | TGTGCCTGGAGACACCGGAATAATGAAAAACTGTTTTTT
. | TRBJ2-5 | many | TRBV6-5 | CASTKGQLYQETQYF | TGTGCCAGCACCAAGGGGCAGCTCTATCAAGAGACCCAGTACTTC
. | TRBJ1-2 | few | TRBV12-3/TRBV12-4 | CASSLMEANYGYTF | TGTGCCAGCAGTTTGATGGAAGCTAACTATGGCTACACCTTC
. | TRBJ1-2 | once | TRBV7-6 | CASSLGADSNYGYTF | TGTGCCAGCAGCTTAGGGGCAGATTCTAACTATGGCTACACCTTC
. | TRBJ2-5 | . | TRBV7-7 | CASSKDWKETQYF | TGTGCTAGCAGCAAGGACTGGAAAGAGACCCAGTACTTC
. | TRBJ2-7 | . | TRBV6-5 | CASVAPPSEQYF | TGTGCCAGCGTTGCCCCCCCTAGCGAGCAGTACTTC
. | TRBJ2-7 | . | TRBV4-2 | CASSQEQSGEQYF | TGTGCCAGCAGCCAAGAGCAGTCGGGGGAGCAGTACTTC
. | TRBJ1-2 | . | TRBV27 | CASSVRFPNYGYTF | TGTGCCAGCAGTGTGCGATTTCCAAACTATGGCTACACCTTC
. | TRBJ2-7 | few | TRBV20-1 | CSAMNKGVKEQYF | TGCAGTGCTATGAACAAGGGGGTCAAAGAGCAGTACTTC
TRBD1 | TRBJ1-2 | . | TRBV27 | CASSFRMNGQGDSNYGYTF | TGTGCCAGCAGTTTTCGGATGAATGGTCAGGGGGACTCTAACTATGGCTACACCTTC
TRBD1 | TRBJ1-2 | . | TRBV30 | CVRQGGLAYGYTF | TGTGTCCGCCAGGGGGGACTGGCCTATGGCTACACCTTC
. | TRBJ1-2 | few | TRBV15 | CATSRGNVLYGYTF | TGTGCCACCAGCAGAGGAAACGTACTTTATGGCTACACCTTC
TRBD2 | TRBJ2-5 | . | TRBV3-1 | CASSRNPPGGGVETQYF | TGTGCCAGCAGCCGAAACCCCCCCGGCGGGGGGGTTGAGACCCAGTACTTC
. | TRBJ2-7 | few | TRBV21-1 | CASKGQDSYEQYF | TGTGCCAGCAAGGGACAGGACTCCTACGAGCAGTACTTC